The 4 T cell receptor beta chains listed next were all sequenced from one sample in a study of blood T cell repertoires in COVID-19. Sequencing used immunoSEQ multiplex PCR; TCRdb keeps in-frame clones, though not all of them. Altogether about 190,000 clones are present, around nine tenths being singletons, with the ten largest covering approximately 0.93%. The sample taken for sequencing was peripheral blood. The receptor source for this set is a woman aged 18-29 years who had recovered from COVID-19.

The chain joins TRBV30 to TRBJ1-1; no clear D gene. Trimming removed 1 base at V and 4 bases at J, with 7 bases between. Germline-derived CDR1 and CDR2 are GTSNPN and SVGIG (reference sequence). The CDR3 is made up of 12 amino acids. CDR3 nucleotide sequence: TGTGCCTGGAGTGCTAGAGGCACTGAAGCTTTCTTT. It specifies CAWSARGTEAFF.

J is TRBJ2-1 and V is TRBV2, with TRBD2 matching over 9 bases. Unmatched junction bases numbered 5, after V lost 10 bases and J lost 4 bases. Germline V gene lookup returns CDR1 SNHLY and CDR2 FYNNEI. The CDR3 totals 13 residues. The CDR3 loop is CATTSGKYNEQFF. In nucleotides, the CDR3 is TGTGCCACGACTAGCGGAAAGTACAATGAGCAGTTCTTC.

The gene calls are TRBV14 and TRBJ2-1; 12 nucleotides align to TRBD2. The CDR3 consists of 17 residues. The V gene end was trimmed by 2 bases and the J gene end by 9 bases; junction bases not matched to a gene: 11. Per the germline V gene, CDR1 is SGHDN and CDR2 is FVKESK. CDR3 in amino acids: CASSQFHPSGRAGEQFF. The CDR3 coding sequence is TGTGCCAGCAGCCAATTCCACCCTAGCGGGAGGGCGGGTGAGCAGTTCTTC.

CDR3 sequence: CASSPGRGGSYEQYF. For the CDR3, the DNA is TGTGCCAGCTCACCGGGGCGGGGGGGCTCCTACGAGCAGTACTTC. The rearrangement joins TRBV18 to TRBJ2-7, with 9 bases fitting TRBD2. This CDR3 has 15 amino acids. Trimming removed 3 bases from V and 0 bases from J; junction bases left unmatched: 3. Germline V gives CDR1 KGHSH, CDR2 LQKENI.